This entry lists 20 T cell receptor beta chains sequenced from one sample in a study of cytomegalovirus exposure and HLA in healthy donors. Only in-frame clones appear in the TCRdb table, and some are missing; sequencing was by immunoSEQ multiplex PCR. The table shows approximately 73,000 clones, with about 95% occurring only once. Source material: PBMCs. The receptors originated from a man aged 18 to 29 in good health and CMV-seronegative.

This clone was found once. The V and J genes are TRBV15 and TRBJ2-5; 10 nucleotides line up with TRBD1. The J segment lost 3 bases and the V segment lost 1 base, leaving 5 bases of the junction unmatched. Looked up from germline, CDR1 is LNHNV and CDR2 is YYDKDF (reference sequence). The CDR3 length is 16 residues. The CDR3 coding sequence is TGTGCCACCAGCAGAGGGGGACAGGGGATAGAAGAGACCCAGTACTTC. This encodes CATSRGGQGIEETQYF.

This chain connects TRBV5-4 to TRBJ1-2, with TRBD1 matching 8 bases. The V and J ends lost 4 bases and 4 bases, in that order; junction bases with no gene match: 24. This CDR3 comprises 20 residues. Germline V gene data show CDR1 as SGHNT and CDR2 as YYREEE (reference sequence). The CDR3 loop is CASSGEETRQGKTLGYGYTF. In DNA, the CDR3 is TGTGCCAGCAGCGGGGAGGAAACAAGACAGGGGAAAACCTTAGGCTATGGCTACACCTTC. Full variable domain (remainder filled in from reference TRBV5-4 and TRBJ1-2): ETGVTQSPTHLIKTRGQQVTLRCSSQSGHNTVSWYQQALGQGPQFIFQYYREEENGRGNFPPRFSGLQFPNYSSELNVNALELDDSALYLCASSGEETRQGKTLGYGYTFGSGTRLTVV.

The chain joins TRBV6-5 to TRBJ2-6; D is perhaps TRBD1 (6 bases). Trimming pared 9 bases from V and 0 bases from J, leaving 9 bases between. Germline CDR1 and CDR2: MNHEY and SVGAGI. The CDR3 totals 14 residues. The CDR3 reads CASGQNSGANVLTF. In DNA form, the CDR3 reads TGTGCCAGTGGACAGAACTCTGGGGCCAACGTCCTGACTTTC.

V is TRBV28 and J is TRBJ2-7; possible D gene TRBD2, 6 bases. Germline assignment: CDR1 MDHEN and CDR2 SYDVKM. Trimming took off 1 base at V and 2 bases at J, with 18 bases between the two ends. The CDR3 length is 17 residues. This CDR3 reads CASSLSNGGLGAYEQYF. In DNA form, the CDR3 reads TGTGCCAGCAGTTTATCAAACGGGGGACTGGGAGCCTACGAGCAGTACTTC. The full variable domain, its missing parts supplied by reference TRBV28 and TRBJ2-7, is DVKVTQSSRYLVKRTGEKVFLECVQDMDHENMFWYRQDPGLGLRLIYFSYDVKMKEKGDIPEGYSVSREKKERFSLILESASTNQTSMYLCASSLSNGGLGAYEQYFGPGTRLTVT.

In its sample, this clone was seen once. The chain joins TRBV29-1 to TRBJ1-1; tentatively, D is TRBD1 (6 bases). The V gene lost 3 bases and the J gene lost 3 bases, with 17 bases spanning the gap. This CDR3 has 15 residues. CDR1 is SQVTM and CDR2 is ANQGSEA in the germline V gene. CDR3 loop: CSVDDRPNPDTEAFF. In DNA, the CDR3 is TGCAGCGTTGATGACAGGCCAAACCCGGACACTGAAGCTTTCTTT.

The rearrangement links TRBV19 to TRBJ1-3; possible D gene TRBD1, 5 bases. There are 16 residues in the CDR3. CDR1 is LNHDA and CDR2 is SQIVND in the germline V gene (reference sequence). V gave up 5 bases and J gave up 0 bases, with 14 bases separating them. The CDR3 region is CASSLQRGLSGNTIYF. CDR3 coding DNA: TGTGCCAGTAGTTTGCAAAGGGGCCTCTCTGGAAACACCATATATTTT.

The chain joins TRBV12-5 to TRBJ1-5; D call uncertain. With 5 bases removed from V and 3 bases from J, the gap between germline ends came to 11 bases. The germline V gene has CDR1 LGHNT and CDR2 FRNRAP. The CDR3 runs 14 residues. CDR3 DNA: TGTGCTAGTGGTATCCGCCTGGCCAATCAGCCCCAGCATTTT. Protein product: CASGIRLANQPQHF.

V is TRBV6-5 and J is TRBJ1-1; no definite D call. The length of the CDR3 is 13 residues. The ends were cut back, 6 bases at V and 3 bases at J, with 11 bases in the middle. Germline loops: CDR1 MNHEY, CDR2 SVGAGI. The CDR3 DNA reads as TGTGCCAGCAGGCACCCAGACTACACTGAAGCTTTCTTT. As protein: CASRHPDYTEAFF.

The chain is built from TRBV6-5 and TRBJ1-2; unclear D gene. This CDR3 has 12 amino acids. V lost 6 bases to trimming and J lost 2 bases, with 7 bases between them. Germline V lookup: CDR1 MNHEY, CDR2 SVGAGI. CDR3 amino acids: CASRQWNYGYTF. Here the CDR3 DNA reads TGTGCCAGCAGACAGTGGAACTATGGCTACACCTTC.

This chain joins TRBV9 and TRBJ2-3, with 9 bases matching TRBD1. The germline gives CDR1 SGDLS, CDR2 YYNGEE. The V gene end was trimmed by 4 bases and the J gene end by 3 bases; junction bases not matched to a gene: 6. The CDR3 covers 15 residues. Here the CDR3 reads CASSLRTGETDTQYF. The DNA of the CDR3 is TGTGCCAGCAGCTTAAGGACAGGGGAGACAGATACGCAGTATTTT.

The chain combines TRBV7-9 with TRBJ1-4; 9 bases are a match to TRBD1. Looked up from germline, CDR1 is SEHNR and CDR2 is FQNEAQ (reference sequence). V gave up 4 bases and J gave up 5 bases; unmatched junction bases: 14. The CDR3 is 18 residues long. The CDR3 sequence: CASSSPAGTGKSNEKLFF. The CDR3 nucleotides are TGTGCCAGCAGCTCACCCGCCGGGACAGGGAAGTCGAATGAAAAACTGTTTTTT.

The chain uses TRBV29-1 and TRBJ1-1, with D possibly TRBD1 on 5 matching bases. Trimming removed 6 bases from V and 5 bases from J, with 16 bases in between. Germline CDR1 SQVTM, CDR2 ANQGSEA. The CDR3 sequence is 13 residues long. The CDR3 DNA is TGCAGCGTGGACGAAGCCCGGGGGACTGAAGCTTTCTTT. Its protein product is CSVDEARGTEAFF.

V is TRBV28 and J is TRBJ2-7; D perhaps matches TRBD1 (5 bases). Trimming took off 4 bases at V and 3 bases at J, with 19 bases between the two ends. This CDR3 comprises 16 residues. CDR1 is MDHEN, CDR2 SYDVKM, per germline. The CDR3 sequence: CASSSWGFQGNYEQYF. The DNA of the CDR3 is TGTGCCAGCAGTTCTTGGGGCTTTCAGGGAAACTACGAGCAGTACTTC.

The gene calls are TRBV11-1 and TRBJ1-2; 7 positions match TRBD1. The CDR3 is made up of 15 amino acids. The V gene end was trimmed by 8 bases and the J gene end by 3 bases; junction bases not matched to a gene: 12. Germline V lookup: CDR1 SGHAT, CDR2 FQDESV (reference sequence). As DNA, the CDR3 is TGTGCCAGCTGCACGTATTTAACAGGGGACTATGGCTACACCTTC. Protein sequence: CASCTYLTGDYGYTF. The complete variable domain, with remaining parts taken from reference TRBV11-1 and TRBJ1-2, reads EAEVAQSPRYKITEKSQAVAFWCDPISGHATLYWYRQILGQGPELLVQFQDESVVDDSQLPKDRFSAERLKGVDSTLKIQPAELGDSAMYLCASCTYLTGDYGYTFGSGTRLTVV.

The chain has TRBV6-5 and TRBJ2-7; D is possibly TRBD2 (5 bases). The ends were cut back, 2 bases at V and 4 bases at J, with 9 bases in the middle. The CDR3 sequence is 13 residues long. Looked up from germline, CDR1 is MNHEY and CDR2 is SVGAGI. CDR3 nucleotides: TGTGCCAGCAGTTACGTAACGGGATACGAGCAGTACTTC. Its translation is CASSYVTGYEQYF.

V usage is TRBV6-5 and J usage is TRBJ1-5, with 7 bases identical to TRBD1. With V trimmed by 6 bases and J by 4 bases, 9 bases remained unmatched. CDR3 size: 15 residues. CDR1 and CDR2 from the germline V gene are MNHEY and SVGAGI. The CDR3, as DNA: TGTGCCAGCAGCCCGTCGACAGGGAAAAATCAGCCCCAGCATTTT. Its protein is CASSPSTGKNQPQHF.

The chain employs TRBV14 and TRBJ1-2, with TRBD1 matching over 8 bases. CDR3 length: 13 residues. CDR1 is SGHDN and CDR2 is FVKESK in the germline V gene. V was pared by 8 bases and J by 6 bases, with 8 bases of the junction left unmatched. For the CDR3, the DNA is TGTGCCAGCCGACAGGACAGGGAGGATGGCTACACCTTC. This gives the protein CASRQDREDGYTF.

The chain joins TRBV5-1 to TRBJ1-4; 10 bases line up with TRBD1. The CDR3 spans 17 residues. Germline V gene lookup returns CDR1 SGHRS and CDR2 YFSETQ. Trimming removed 0 bases from V and 4 bases from J; junction bases left unmatched: 6. The CDR3 region is CASSLGDRGRVNEKLFF. Written as DNA, the CDR3 is TGCGCCAGCAGCTTGGGAGACAGGGGGCGGGTTAATGAAAAACTGTTTTTT.

This chain connects TRBV19 to TRBJ2-7; 10 bases agree with TRBD1. V shed 5 bases, J shed 7 bases, and the junction held 8 bases outside the gene matches. The germline CDR1 and CDR2 sequences are LNHDA and SQIVND (reference sequence). CDR3 length: 14 residues. Here the CDR3 reads CASSAGQGVGEQYF. Written as DNA, the CDR3 is TGTGCCAGTAGTGCCGGACAGGGGGTCGGGGAGCAGTACTTC.

The rearrangement joins TRBV5-1 to TRBJ2-3; TRBD2 agrees at 11 bases. The CDR3 covers 15 residues. V dropped 2 bases and J dropped 4; count of bases not matched to a gene: 3. Per germline, CDR1 SGHRS and CDR2 YFSETQ. In nucleotides, the CDR3 is TGCGCCAGCAGCTTTAGCGGGGGGGTGTCAGATACGCAGTATTTT. Its protein is CASSFSGGVSDTQYF. Combining the CDR3 with reference TRBV5-1 and TRBJ2-3 gives the whole variable domain KAGVTQTPRYLIKTRGQQVTLSCSPISGHRSVSWYQQTPGQGLQFLFEYFSETQRNKGNFPGRFSGRQFSNSRSEMNVSTLELGDSALYLCASSFSGGVSDTQYFGPGTRLTVL.